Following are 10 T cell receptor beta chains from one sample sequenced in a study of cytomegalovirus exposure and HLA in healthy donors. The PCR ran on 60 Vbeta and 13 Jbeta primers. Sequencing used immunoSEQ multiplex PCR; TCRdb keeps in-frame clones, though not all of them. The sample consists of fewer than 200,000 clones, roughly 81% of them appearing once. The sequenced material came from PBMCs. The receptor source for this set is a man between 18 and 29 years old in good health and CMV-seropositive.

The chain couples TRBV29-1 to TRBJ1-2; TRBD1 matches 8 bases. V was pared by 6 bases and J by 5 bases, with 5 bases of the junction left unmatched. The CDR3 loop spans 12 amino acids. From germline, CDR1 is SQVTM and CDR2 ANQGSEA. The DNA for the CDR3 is TGCAGCGTCACGACAGGGGTGTATGGCTACACCTTC. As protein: CSVTTGVYGYTF.

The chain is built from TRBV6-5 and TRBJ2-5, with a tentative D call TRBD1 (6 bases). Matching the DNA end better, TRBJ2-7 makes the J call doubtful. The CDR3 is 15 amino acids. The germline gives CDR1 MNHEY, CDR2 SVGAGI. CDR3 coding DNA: TGTGCCAGCAGTAGGACAGTAGACTATACCTACGAGCAGTACTTC. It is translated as CASSRTVDYTYEQYF.

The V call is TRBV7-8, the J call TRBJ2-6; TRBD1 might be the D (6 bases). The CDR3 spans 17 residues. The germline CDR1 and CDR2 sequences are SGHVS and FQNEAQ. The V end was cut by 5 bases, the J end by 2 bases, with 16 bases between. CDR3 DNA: TGTGCCAGCAGCGCCGCCTCCTACAGGGCTGGGGCCAACGTCCTGACTTTC. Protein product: CASSAASYRAGANVLTF.

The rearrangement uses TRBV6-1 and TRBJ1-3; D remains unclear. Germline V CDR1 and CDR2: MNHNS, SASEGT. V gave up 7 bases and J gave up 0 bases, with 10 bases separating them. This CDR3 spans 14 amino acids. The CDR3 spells CASIPGGSGNTIYF. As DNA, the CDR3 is TGTGCCAGCATTCCAGGAGGCTCTGGAAACACCATATATTTT.

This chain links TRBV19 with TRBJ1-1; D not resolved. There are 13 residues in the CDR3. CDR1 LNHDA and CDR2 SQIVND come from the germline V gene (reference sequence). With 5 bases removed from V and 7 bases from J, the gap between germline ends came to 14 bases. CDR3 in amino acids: CASSVYSKGEAFF. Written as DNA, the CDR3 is TGTGCCAGTAGTGTATACAGCAAAGGTGAAGCTTTCTTT.

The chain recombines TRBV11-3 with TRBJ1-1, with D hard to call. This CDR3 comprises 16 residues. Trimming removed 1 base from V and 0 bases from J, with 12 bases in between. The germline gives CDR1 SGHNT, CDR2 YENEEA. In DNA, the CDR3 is TGTGCCAGCAGCTTAGCTCAGTTCCCAATGAACACTGAAGCTTTCTTT. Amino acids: CASSLAQFPMNTEAFF.

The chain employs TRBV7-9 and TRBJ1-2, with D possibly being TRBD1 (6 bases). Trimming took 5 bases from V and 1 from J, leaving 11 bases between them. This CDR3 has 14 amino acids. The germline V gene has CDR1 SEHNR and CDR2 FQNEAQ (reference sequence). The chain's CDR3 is CASSGTGNNYGYTF. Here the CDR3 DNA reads TGTGCCAGCAGCGGAACAGGGAATAACTATGGCTACACCTTC.

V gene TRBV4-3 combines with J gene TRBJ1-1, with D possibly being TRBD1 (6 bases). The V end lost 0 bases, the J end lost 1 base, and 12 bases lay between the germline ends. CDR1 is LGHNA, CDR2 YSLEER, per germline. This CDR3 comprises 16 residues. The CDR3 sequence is CASSQDGQPSNTEAFF. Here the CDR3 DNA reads TGCGCCAGCAGCCAAGATGGACAGCCTTCGAACACTGAAGCTTTCTTT.

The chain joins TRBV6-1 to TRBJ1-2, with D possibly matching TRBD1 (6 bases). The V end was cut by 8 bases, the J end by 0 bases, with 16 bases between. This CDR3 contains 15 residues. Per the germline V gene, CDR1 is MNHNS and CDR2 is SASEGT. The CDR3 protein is CASQAAGTPNYGYTF. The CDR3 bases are TGTGCCAGCCAGGCTGCCGGGACACCTAACTATGGCTACACCTTC.

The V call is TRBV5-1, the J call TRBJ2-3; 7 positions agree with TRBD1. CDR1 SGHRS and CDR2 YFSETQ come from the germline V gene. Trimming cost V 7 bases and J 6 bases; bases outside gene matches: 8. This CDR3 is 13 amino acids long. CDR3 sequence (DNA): TGCGCCAGCCAGACAGGGAGCATGGATACGCAGTATTTT. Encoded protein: CASQTGSMDTQYF.